These 14 T cell receptor beta chains originate from one sample sequenced in a study of cytomegalovirus exposure and HLA in healthy donors. The PCR made use of 60 Vbeta and 13 Jbeta primers. Profiled with immunoSEQ multiplex PCR; TCRdb holds only in-frame clones, not every one. The table includes about 220,000 clones, approximately 88% detected once. The sample taken for sequencing was PBMCs. These receptor sequences come from a boy between 2 and 10 years old in good health and CMV-seronegative.

J is TRBJ2-1 and V is TRBV25-1, with 9 nucleotides matching TRBD2. V lost 7 bases and J lost 2; bases outside the gene matches: 6. Germline-derived CDR1 and CDR2 are MGHDK and SYGVNS. The CDR3 sequence is 15 residues long. The chain's CDR3 is CASTVLAGAYNEQFF. CDR3 coding DNA: TGTGCCAGCACCGTATTAGCGGGAGCCTACAATGAGCAGTTCTTC.

The gene calls are TRBV30 and TRBJ1-5; D might be TRBD1 (5 bases). The CDR3 has 15 amino acids. Germline V CDR1 and CDR2: GTSNPN, SVGIG (reference sequence). Trimming took off 4 bases at V and 0 bases at J, with 13 bases between the two ends. The CDR3 region has the DNA TGTGCCTGGATTAATAAGGGGCGTAGCAATCAGCCCCAGCATTTT. Translation gives CAWINKGRSNQPQHF.

This clone has only a few counts. The rearrangement links TRBV5-3 to TRBJ1-2; a weak D match, TRBD1 (5 bases). TRBV5-3 is an open reading frame whose function is uncertain. V lost 4 bases and J lost 1, with 5 bases in between. The CDR3 has 12 residues. In DNA form, the CDR3 reads TGTGCCAGAAGCGGACATAACTATGGCTACACCTTC. It is translated as CARSGHNYGYTF.

V and J are TRBV5-8 and TRBJ1-6; tentatively, D is TRBD1 (5 bases). Germline CDR1 reads SGHTS; CDR2 reads YDEGEE. V lost 3 bases, J lost 1 base, and 14 bases lay in between. The CDR3 is 17 residues long. CDR3 loop: CASSWGRVGSYNSPLHF. In nucleotides, the CDR3 is TGTGCCAGCAGCTGGGGCAGGGTAGGGTCCTATAATTCACCCCTCCACTTT.

DNA of the CDR3: TGTGCCAGCAGTTTAGGGACAGCCACTGAAGCTTTCTTT. Protein sequence: CASSLGTATEAFF. The gene calls are TRBV6-6 and TRBJ1-1, with 7 positions matching TRBD1. V lost 4 bases, J lost 4 bases, and 3 bases stayed unmatched. The CDR3 totals 13 residues. Germline V CDR1 and CDR2: MNHNY, SVGAGI (reference sequence).

The chain combines TRBV4-2 with TRBJ1-5; weak D call: TRBD1 (6 bases). V was cut by 2 bases and J by 0 bases, with 8 bases left in between. This CDR3 region has 15 residues. The germline V gene has CDR1 LGHNA and CDR2 YNFKEQ. CDR3 in DNA: TGTGCCAGCAGCCAACAGGGGACTAGCAATCAGCCCCAGCATTTT. It encodes CASSQQGTSNQPQHF.

This chain joins TRBV23-1 and TRBJ1-5, with 9 bases that match TRBD1. TRBV23-1 has ORF status, its function being uncertain. The CDR3 extends over 18 amino acids. V lost 7 bases and J lost 1; bases outside the gene matches: 14. CDR3 DNA sequence: TGCGCCAGCAATTTCCCGGGACAGGGACCTTACAGCAATCAGCCCCAGCATTTT. It encodes CASNFPGQGPYSNQPQHF.

The chain employs TRBV14 and TRBJ2-3; D is unclear. V was clipped by 0 bases and J by 0 bases, with 4 bases between them. The CDR3 length is 14 residues. CDR1 is SGHDN and CDR2 is FVKESK in the germline V gene. The CDR3 sequence is CASSQEESTDTQYF. CDR3 bases: TGTGCCAGCAGCCAAGAGGAGAGCACAGATACGCAGTATTTT.

About this clone itself: Distinct nucleotide sequences in the sample also encode this CDR3. The chain combines TRBV7-9 with TRBJ2-7; a weak D match, TRBD2 (7 bases). This CDR3 has 13 amino acids. Germline loops: CDR1 SEHNR, CDR2 FQNEAQ (reference sequence). V lost 5 bases and J 7 bases, leaving 15 bases between the germline ends. The CDR3, as DNA: TGTGCCAGCAGCCCGCCCGGGGGGCCTGAGCAGTACTTC. It translates to CASSPPGGPEQYF.

The rearrangement links TRBV12-5 to TRBJ2-3; 11 bases line up with TRBD2. This CDR3 spans 16 amino acids. Germline V gives CDR1 LGHNT, CDR2 FRNRAP. V shed 4 bases, J shed 6 bases, and the junction held 9 bases outside the gene matches. This CDR3 is CASGSLTSGEPDTQYF. CDR3 nucleotide sequence: TGTGCTAGTGGTTCCTTGACTAGCGGGGAACCTGATACGCAGTATTTT.

This clone was counted a few times. The chain links TRBV7-6 to TRBJ2-2; a weak D match, TRBD2 (5 bases). There are 13 residues in the CDR3. Germline V lookup: CDR1 SGHVS, CDR2 FNYEAQ. V lost 5 bases, J lost 5 bases, and 9 bases lay in between. This CDR3 is CASSHPGTGELFF. The CDR3 bases are TGTGCCAGCAGCCACCCGGGGACCGGGGAGCTGTTTTTT.

The chain carries TRBV11-2 and TRBJ1-2, with 7 positions matching TRBD1. The CDR3 has 14 residues. Germline V lookup: CDR1 SGHAT, CDR2 FQNNGV. Germline trimming cut 1 base from V and 4 bases from J; bases unmatched to any gene: 3. CDR3 in amino acids: CASSLGQGSYGYTF. The CDR3 DNA reads as TGTGCCAGCAGCTTAGGACAGGGTAGCTATGGCTACACCTTC.

The chain recombines TRBV29-1 with TRBJ2-1; 9 bases are shared with TRBD1. Germline V lookup: CDR1 SQVTM, CDR2 ANQGSEA. This CDR3 comprises 15 residues. V gave up 2 bases and J gave up 8 bases; unmatched junction bases: 10. CDR3 amino acids: CSVEKGTGGADEQFF. The CDR3 DNA is TGCAGCGTTGAAAAGGGTACAGGGGGCGCCGATGAGCAGTTCTTC.

The gene calls are TRBV14 and TRBJ1-4, with 7 nucleotides matching TRBD1. The V gene end was trimmed by 0 bases and the J gene end by 2 bases; junction bases not matched to a gene: 6. Per the germline V gene, CDR1 is SGHDN and CDR2 is FVKESK. The CDR3 is 17 amino acids. CDR3 bases: TGTGCCAGCAGCCAAGACAGGATGACAGGGACTAATGAAAAACTGTTTTTT. It translates to CASSQDRMTGTNEKLFF.